The present entry profiles one TCR beta chain with its context. Its antigen is not yet known. No base quality information exists; no much larger clone differs at one position. This specimen comes from a study of cytomegalovirus exposure and HLA in healthy donors (TCRdb year 2017). Study-wide context: In an earlier analysis of under 600 of the donors, approximately 260 Gb of sequence data and 117 million unique TCR beta sequences from 150 million to 200 million T cells were reported. An early release that covered around 590 HLA-typed donors contained about 300 gigabases of sequencing data and 75 million to 100 million unique TCR sequences. The genetic ancestry cluster associated with self-reported Caucasian donors included roughly four fifths of the 300 to 450 genotyped donors. The study aimed to test whether signatures of past pathogen exposure could be identified by cataloging public T cell receptors. Using immunosequencing, the study profiled T cell repertoires from about 650 subjects and related those repertoires to cytomegalovirus serostatus. Along with the 666-subject first cohort, a separate validation cohort of roughly 110 different subjects was used. High-throughput TCR immunosequencing, statistical association of individual TCRs with disease status, and machine learning were combined to predict cytomegalovirus infection status. To study patterns of TCR occurrence, a later analysis re-analyzed previously published TCR beta repertoires from 666 donors and added high-resolution HLA genotyping. Rather than using new phenotypic data, the later analysis identified candidate immune exposures from TCR beta sequences and from how often those sequences occurred across donors. An earlier analysis of around 540 of the donors applied high-throughput TCR beta sequencing to assess whether each TCR beta V gene segment acted as functional or pseudogenic. Donor age, sex, ethnicity and CMV serostatus were collected together with the repertoire data. In a later genetic analysis, genome-wide SNP genotypes for about 55% of the roughly 700 donors were used, and that subset was treated as a discovery cohort. All discovery cohort repertoires had been generated using a single sequencing platform. Both class I and class II loci were covered by HLA typing, at four-digit resolution. Typing coverage varied by locus: about 620-640 donors for A, B, C, DRB1 and DQB1; approximately 500 for DQA1; more than 600 for DPA1; 450 to 480 for DPB1. Because of strong linkage in the cohort, roughly five DR-DQ haplotypes were treated as single units for association and clustering. On average, approximately 250,000 unique TCR beta nucleotide sequences were sequenced per donor among some 430 genotyped donors of the cohort, with approximately 18% of those sequences being non-productive.

The junction carries 10 bases between V and J, which are trimmed by 0 bases and 4 bases respectively. From the cysteine up to the phenylalanine, the CDR3 has a length of 15 residues. Just CDR3 DNA is preserved here, 45 bases in frame from base 1. The CDR1 and CDR2 encoded by the germline V gene are SGHRS and YFSETQ. Broad study findings and their caveats: The earlier analysis of nearly 600 of the donors excluded roughly 17 rarely observed V segments, including chromosome 9 orphons, because counts were too low. Compared with the approximately 710-donor mean, donors in an Asian-associated ancestry cluster had fewer N-insertions in productive TCRs, according to a later genetic analysis. The authors suggested that the approach could potentially be extended to other disease states and immunological phenotypes. For the cohort, immune exposure information was limited to CMV serostatus. Because the 87-base-pair reads could not distinguish some IMGT-functional V segments, including TRBV6-2 and TRBV6-3, those segments were excluded. Most TCR sequences were seen in very few donors, while some public TCRs were found in many individuals. In a later genetic analysis, a missense DCLRE1C variant was associated with V-gene and J-gene trimming of TCR beta chains, and the association was replicated in an independent cohort. In a later analysis, the rate of TCR association differed among HLA loci, with DRB1 alleles having the most associated TCRs and HLA-C alleles having the fewest. Only TCR beta chains were sequenced in this cohort, and the absence of alpha or paired-chain data limited detectable features. A cluster of highly shared sequence variants was judged likely to be a technical artifact of the sequencing pipeline. Specific HLA alleles were associated with over 15,000 TCR beta sequences at a false discovery rate of 0.05 in a later analysis. Linkage disequilibrium might explain the correlated functional status among segregating V segments, but an unknown experimental factor could not be ruled out. Because HLA typing was missing for some donors at each locus, association tests included only the typed subset. In both the original and validation cohorts, the classifier was reported to diagnose cytomegalovirus status with high specificity and sensitivity. Most CMV-associated TCR beta chains appeared to be HLA-restricted in a later analysis, and the HLA associations seemed to be driven largely by CMV exposure. A few of the identified cytomegalovirus-associated TCR beta chains were confirmed in vitro to be specific for cytomegalovirus antigens. Roughly uniform sequencing depth across donors was assumed in presence/absence analyses, although this assumption may not hold. The study listed 164 TCR beta chains as associated with cytomegalovirus. Assigning TCR associations to individual alleles was difficult when HLA alleles, especially DR and DQ, strongly co-occurred. In a later analysis, several top co-occurrence clusters were reported to appear linked to parvovirus B19, influenza, CMV and Epstein-Barr virus. In a later analysis, HLA-associated TCR beta chains showed more clonal expansion and lower generation probabilities than non-associated chains that were equally common. A further reported finding was that TCR beta sequences accurately predicted the HLA-A and HLA-B alleles for most subjects in the first cohort. An earlier analysis of around 540 of the donors showed that most TCR beta V segments appeared in productive rearrangements either about 87% or about 30% of the time, which broadly matched IMGT annotations.

The cohort comprised under 700 healthy bone marrow donors. All cohort members were sampled while nominally healthy, although unrecorded immune exposures were likely present. The donor was CMV seronegative and belonged to the group of over 300 seronegative cohort members. Every donor gave a peripheral blood sample, and the peripheral blood mononuclear cells from that sample were used for TCR beta sequencing. Genomic DNA extraction from the blood cell samples was performed with the Qiagen DNeasy Blood Extraction Kit. Receptor amplification or capture employed the immunoSEQ multiplex PCR assay. For the multiplex PCR, a mixture combining 60 forward primers for TCR Vbeta segments and 13 reverse primers for TCR Jbeta segments was used. A multiplex PCR assay on genomic DNA amplified the CDR3 region of rearranged TCR beta genes. Amplified TCR beta libraries were sequenced as 87-base-pair reads on the Illumina HiSeq System. As for how the authors treated the data: Across the roughly 700 repertoires, a later analysis counted some 81 million unique TCR beta chains, roughly 11 million of which were shared by at least two donors. Raw reads were error-corrected and collapsed into unique sequences by a nearest-neighbor algorithm in which closely related sequences were merged to remove PCR and sequencing errors. V, D and J gene segments were assigned by aligning CDR3 sequences to IMGT reference sequences. Each retained sequence needed at least a six-nucleotide match to both a V gene segment and a J gene segment. A rearrangement was called productive if the CDR3 had no stop codons and remained in frame with V and J, and every other rearrangement was called non-productive. Following IMGT convention, CDR3 was defined as the stretch from the second conserved V-encoded cysteine to the conserved J-encoded phenylalanine. Sequences without an unambiguous match to a single V gene segment were excluded from the earlier analysis of about 630 of the donors. In an earlier analysis of 587 of the donors, V segments were called functional above 56.7% productive rearrangements and were called segregating when the between-donor standard deviation exceeded 5%. A statistical classification framework was developed to diagnose cytomegalovirus status using the catalog of TCR beta chain sequences. In a later analysis, TCR nucleotide sequences were compared against IMGT/GENE-DB human TR gene sequences so that V and J genes could be assigned. Using the TCRdist pipeline, a later analysis assigned CDR3 sequences along with most-parsimonious VDJ recombination scenarios. A later analysis defined each TCR beta chain by its CDR3 amino acid sequence plus V-gene family, and excluded reads lacking a unique V-gene family. A later analysis removed 600 or so highly shared, low-generation-probability nucleotide sequences to deal with suspected cross-contamination and a sequencing artifact. In a later analysis, a clonal expansion index was calculated for each public chain from normalized within-repertoire ranks of inferred template counts. A later analysis computed generation probabilities with a VDJ recombination model fitted to out-of-frame rearrangements, and checked the results against IGoR. In a later analysis, hypergeometric tests were used to score TCR-TCR, TCR-HLA and TCR-CMV co-occurrence, with a repertoire-size bias correction applied to TCR pairs. False discovery rates were estimated in a later analysis by permuting HLA or CMV assignments 20 times. In a later analysis, co-occurring TCRs were grouped with DBSCAN, and TCRdist sequence similarity was added when clustering was performed within HLA-allele-positive subsets. For co-occurrence clustering, repertoires with fewer than 30,000 or more than 120,000 public chains were excluded, along with roughly five repertoires with anomalous nucleotide sharing. TCRdb retrieved this table from immuneACCESS and kept in-frame rearrangements only. Not all clones are present; in checked studies, unresolved V genes account for under half, and no reason is known for the remainder. V and J calls and clone size are given by that table; D and trimming were obtained from the DNA. This sample comprises about 200,000 clones, roughly 80% of them detected only once. The ten largest clones capture 3.8% of the sample.

The chain was built from TRBV5-1 and TRBJ2-2, with TRBD1 as a weak D call on 6 bases. The sample was PBMCs. The sequence derives from a male donor in good health and CMV-seronegative. The CDR3 here reads CASSLEWTATGELFF. The nucleotide sequence is given as TGCGCCAGCAGCTTGGAGTGGACAGCCACCGGGGAGCTGTTTTTT.